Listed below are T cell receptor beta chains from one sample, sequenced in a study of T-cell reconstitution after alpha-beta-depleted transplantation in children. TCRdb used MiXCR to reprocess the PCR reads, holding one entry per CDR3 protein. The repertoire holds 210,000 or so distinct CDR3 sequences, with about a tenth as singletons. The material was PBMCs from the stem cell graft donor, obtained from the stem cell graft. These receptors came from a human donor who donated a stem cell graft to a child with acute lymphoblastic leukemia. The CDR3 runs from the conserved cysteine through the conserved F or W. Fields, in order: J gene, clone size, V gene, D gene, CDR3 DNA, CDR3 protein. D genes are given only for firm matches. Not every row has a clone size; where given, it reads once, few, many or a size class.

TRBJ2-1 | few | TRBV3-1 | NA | TGTGCCAGCAGCCGGGGTGATGGGTTCTCCTACAATGAGCAGTTCTTC | CASSRGDGFSYNEQFF
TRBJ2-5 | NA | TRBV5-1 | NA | TGCGCCAGCAGCTGGGGGGCCTCTCAAGAGACCCAGTACTTC | CASSWGASQETQYF
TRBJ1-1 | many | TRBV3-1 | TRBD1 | TGTGCCAGCAGCCAGACAGGGTCCTACACTGAAGCTTTCTTT | CASSQTGSYTEAFF
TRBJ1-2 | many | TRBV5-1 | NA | TGCGCCAGCAGCTTTTCAATAGCTAACTATGGCTACACCTTC | CASSFSIANYGYTF
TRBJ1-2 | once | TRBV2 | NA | TGTGCCAGCAGTCCCCTTGGACGCGGATCGAATTTCAGGGGCTATGGCTACACCTTC | CASSPLGRGSNFRGYGYTF
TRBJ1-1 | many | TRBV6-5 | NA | TGTGCCAGCAGTTACTCAGGGTTTGTGGACACTGAAGCTTTCTTT | CASSYSGFVDTEAFF
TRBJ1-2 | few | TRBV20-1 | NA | TGCAGTGCTAGAGAAGAGGCGCGAAACTATGGCTACACCTTC | CSAREEARNYGYTF
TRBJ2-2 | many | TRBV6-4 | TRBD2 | TGTGCCAGCAGTGAGCGGGGGGATCACACCGGGGAGCTGTTTTTT | CASSERGDHTGELFF
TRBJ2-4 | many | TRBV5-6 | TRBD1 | TGTGCCAGCAGCGTGGGACAGGGGGCTAACATTCAGTACTTC | CASSVGQGANIQYF
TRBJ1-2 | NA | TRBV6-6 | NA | TGTGCCAGCAGACCGGGCCAGTGGGGCTACACCTTC | CASRPGQWGYTF
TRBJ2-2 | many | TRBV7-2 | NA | TGTGCCAGCAGCTCCAGGACGAACACCGGGGAGCTGTTTTTT | CASSSRTNTGELFF
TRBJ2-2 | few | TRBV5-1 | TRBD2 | TGCGCCAGCAGCATGTTGCGAGCGGGGAGCACCGGGGAGCTGTTTTTT | CASSMLRAGSTGELFF
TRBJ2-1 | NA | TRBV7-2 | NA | TGTGCCAGCAGCTCAGGGCCTGAGCAGTTCTTC | CASSSGPEQFF
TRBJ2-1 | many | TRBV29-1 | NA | TGCAGCGTTGGAAAACCTGTCGGGACGGTAACCTACAATGAGCAGTTCTTC | CSVGKPVGTVTYNEQFF
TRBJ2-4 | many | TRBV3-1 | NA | TGTGCCAGCAGAAGTTCCGGAAACATTCAGTACTTC | CASRSSGNIQYF
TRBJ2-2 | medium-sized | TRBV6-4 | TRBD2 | TGTGCCAGCCGGAGCACTAGCGGGGGTCACACCGGGGAGCTGTTTTTT | CASRSTSGGHTGELFF
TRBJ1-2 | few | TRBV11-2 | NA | TGTGCCAGCAGCTTAGATTCAGGGACCAGAGGAAACTATGGCTACACCTTC | CASSLDSGTRGNYGYTF
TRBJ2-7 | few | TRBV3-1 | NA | TGTGCCAGCAGCCTGGGGGCAGCCAACGAGCAGTACTTC | CASSLGAANEQYF
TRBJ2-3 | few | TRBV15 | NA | TGTGCCACCAGCAGAGATTTTGACGTCGCGAGGGATACGCAGTATTTT | CATSRDFDVARDTQYF
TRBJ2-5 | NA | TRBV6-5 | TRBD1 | TGTGCCAGCAGTTACCCGGCAGGGGGTGTGGAGACCCAGTACTTC | CASSYPAGGVETQYF
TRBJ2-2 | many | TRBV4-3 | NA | TGCGCCAGCAGTGGGCAGGGCTCTCTCACCGGGGAGCTGTTTTTT | CASSGQGSLTGELFF
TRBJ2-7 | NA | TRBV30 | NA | TGTGCCTGGAGGGCGTTCTACGAGCAGTACTTC | CAWRAFYEQYF
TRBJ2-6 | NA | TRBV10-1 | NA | TGCGCCAGCAGTGAGGCGGGTGCTGGGGCCAACGTCCTGACTTTC | CASSEAGAGANVLTF
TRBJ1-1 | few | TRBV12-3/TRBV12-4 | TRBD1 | TGTGCCAGCACCCAGGGACAGGGGGTGAACACTGAAGCTTTCTTT | CASTQGQGVNTEAFF
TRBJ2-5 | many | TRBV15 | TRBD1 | TGTGCCACCAGCAGAGAGGGACAGATCCAAGAGACCCAGTACTTC | CATSREGQIQETQYF
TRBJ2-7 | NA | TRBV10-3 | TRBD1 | TGTGCCATCAGGGGGACAGGGCATCACGAGCAGTACTTC | CAIRGTGHHEQYF
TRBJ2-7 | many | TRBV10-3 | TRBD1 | TGTGCCATCAGAAACCAGGGGGAACTCTACGAGCAGTACTTC | CAIRNQGELYEQYF
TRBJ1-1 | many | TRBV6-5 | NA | TGTGCCAGCAGTACTAACAGGGTGGTGAACACTGAAGCTTTCTTT | CASSTNRVVNTEAFF
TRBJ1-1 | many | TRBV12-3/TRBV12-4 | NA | TGTGCCAGCAGCAATGACAGAGGCACTGAAGCTTTCTTT | CASSNDRGTEAFF
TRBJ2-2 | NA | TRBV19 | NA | TGTGCCAGTAGTATATCTGGGGGAAGGTCCACCGGGGAGCTGTTTTTT | CASSISGGRSTGELFF
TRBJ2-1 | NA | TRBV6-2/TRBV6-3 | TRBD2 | TGTGCCAGCACCAGCGGGGGGGCCGACGGGAATGAGCAGTTCTTC | CASTSGGADGNEQFF
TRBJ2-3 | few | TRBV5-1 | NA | TGCGCCAGCAGCTCGGGACCCCAGCCAGATACGCAGTATTTT | CASSSGPQPDTQYF
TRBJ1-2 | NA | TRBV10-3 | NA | TGTGCCATCAGTGAGCCACCAGTAGCTAACTATGGCTACACCTTC | CAISEPPVANYGYTF
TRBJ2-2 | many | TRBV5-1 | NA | TGCGCCAGCAGCTTGGAGTTAGACAGCCTTGCCGGGGAGCTGTTTTTT | CASSLELDSLAGELFF